What follows are 9 T cell receptor beta chains derived from one specimen sequenced in a study of shared clonotypes between healthy human individuals. Naive CD8 cells comprised CD45RO-negative, CCR7-positively selected cells, excluding terminally differentiated effector memory CD45RA+ cells. The protocol was immunoSEQ multiplex PCR, while the TCRdb copy is restricted to in-frame clones and leaves out a portion. The table records about 2.1 million clones, roughly 93% of them present only once. Specimen: naive CD8+ T cells from PBMCs. These receptors all come from a man between 18 and 29 years old in good health. Some clones in this sample may be carry-over from other donors' samples.

Comments on this clone: An end of the junction does not agree with germline; a read error may underlie this. The chain has TRBV18 and TRBJ1-4, with TRBD1 identical over 12 bases. The CDR3 length is 13 residues. Germline loops: CDR1 KGHSH, CDR2 LQKENI. The CDR3 DNA sequence: TGTGCCAGCTCACCACCCTCCTGGGACAGGGGGCTTTTT. This codes for CASSPPSWDRGLF.

The chain recombines TRBV5-4 with TRBJ2-5; tentative D call: TRBD2 (5 bases). CDR1 SGHNT and CDR2 YYREEE come from the germline V gene (reference sequence). The CDR3 contains 15 residues. Trimming took off 1 base at V and 5 bases at J, with 15 bases between the two ends. In nucleotides, the CDR3 is TGTGCCAGCAGCTTGAATATACGGGGTCAGGAGACCCAGTACTTC. It encodes CASSLNIRGQETQYF.

The gene calls are TRBV10-2 and TRBJ2-1, with 8 bases matching TRBD2. Trimming at V came to 7 bases and at J to 1 base, leaving 3 bases not matched to a gene. From germline, CDR1 is WSHSY and CDR2 SAAADI. The CDR3 has 14 amino acids. The CDR3 nucleotides read TGCGCCAGCACATTAGCGGGATCCTACAATGAGCAGTTCTTC. Encoded protein: CASTLAGSYNEQFF.

This clone occurred once. The chain links TRBV7-9 to TRBJ1-1, with D perhaps TRBD1 (5 bases). Trimming shortened V by 7 bases and J by 4 bases, and 10 bases separated the two germline ends. This CDR3 has 12 residues. Germline V gene sequence: CDR1 SEHNR, CDR2 FQNEAQ (reference sequence). Written as DNA, the CDR3 is TGTGCCAGCATCAGTGGGGGCACTGAAGCTTTCTTT. It encodes CASISGGTEAFF.

This clone was found a few times. The genes are TRBV30 and TRBJ1-4, with no clear D. This CDR3 is 17 amino acids long. Deletions cut 0 bases from V and 0 bases from J, with 14 bases between. Germline V CDR1 and CDR2: GTSNPN, SVGIG (reference sequence). The CDR3 is CAWSVLQREATNEKLFF. The CDR3 DNA reads TGTGCCTGGAGTGTGTTACAGAGGGAAGCAACTAATGAAAAACTGTTTTTT.

The chain recombines TRBV19 with TRBJ2-1, with 9 bases lining up with TRBD2. Germline assignment: CDR1 LNHDA and CDR2 SQIVND (reference sequence). This CDR3 spans 16 amino acids. Unmatched junction bases numbered 14, after V lost 6 bases and J lost 8 bases. The CDR3 loop is CASRPPTSGVWDEQFF. Here the CDR3 DNA reads TGTGCCAGTAGGCCCCCGACTAGCGGAGTCTGGGATGAGCAGTTCTTC.

The rearrangement joins TRBV25-1 to TRBJ2-2; D gene uncertain. V was cut by 4 bases and J by 7 bases, with 4 bases left in between. This CDR3 has 11 amino acids. The germline CDR1 and CDR2 sequences are MGHDK and SYGVNS. CDR3 protein: CASSVVGELFF. The DNA of the CDR3 is TGTGCCAGCAGTGTTGTCGGGGAGCTGTTTTTT.

The chain carries TRBV7-8 and TRBJ2-7; D is ambiguous. The CDR3 loop spans 16 amino acids. V lost 0 bases and J lost 3, with 15 bases in between. Germline CDR1 is SGHVS and CDR2 is FQNEAQ. The CDR3 DNA reads TGTGCCAGCAGCTTAGCCGTGTTGGGAAAATACTACGAGCAGTACTTC. Amino acids: CASSLAVLGKYYEQYF.

This clone was detected once. J is TRBJ2-5 and V is TRBV25-1, with unresolved D. This CDR3 region has 15 residues. CDR1 MGHDK and CDR2 SYGVNS come from the germline V gene. V lost 7 bases and J lost 1, with 16 bases in between. CDR3 residues: CASTHVRPIQETQYF. CDR3 DNA: TGTGCCAGCACCCACGTGAGGCCGATCCAAGAGACCCAGTACTTC.